The source of this T cell receptor (beta chain) is a study of CD8+CD57+ T cells in acquired aplastic anemia. About the research overall: Sorted CD4+ plus CD8+ cells gave DNA averaging approximately 2.9 ug. CD4+ reads averaged approximately 9.9 million in healthy donors.

As for this clonotype: The antigen is undetermined.

Genomic DNA was employed as the template in profiling TCR beta VDJ and CDR3. TCRdb re-analysed the reads in MiXCR, keeping a single row per CDR3 protein. This sample has more than 100,000 distinct CDR3 sequences, with around 48% found just once. General study findings and limits: The study identified around 28 CD8+ CDR3 sequences shared by patients and controls.

This receptor was identified in a human donor in good health, serving as a control. The sample comprised sorted CD4+, CD8+, or CD8+CD57+ T cells (not recorded which) from PBMCs.

CDR3 nucleotides: TGCAGTGCTAGCCCTCGGCCTCGTGAAATGAACACTGAAGCTTTCTTT. This sequence encodes CSASPRPREMNTEAFF. V usage is TRBV20-1 and J usage is TRBJ1-1; D is undetermined. Germline values: CDR1 DFQATT, CDR2 SNEGSKA (reference sequence). Trimming took off 3 bases at V and 0 bases at J, with 17 bases between the two ends. The CDR3 totals 16 residues.